This TCR beta chain was sequenced in a study of vaccination effects on CD4 cells after COVID-19. Study-level information: Ahead of sequencing, the ViraFEST assay grew antigen-specific CD4+ T cells using viral peptide pools.

About this clone: The antigen is unknown.

This CDR3 region has 14 residues. Trimming at V came to 3 bases and at J to 4 bases, leaving 2 bases not matched to a gene. Germline lookup yields CDR1 SGHTA and CDR2 FQGNSA. Following a roughly 9-day culture, CD4+ T cells were purified. Only in-frame clones appear in the TCRdb table, and some are missing; sequencing was by immunoSEQ multiplex PCR. The sample consists of under 50,000 clones, around 70% of them appearing once. The TCR comes from a human donor who had a prior SARS-CoV-2 infection. The sequences come from CD4+ T cells from PBMCs cultured without peptide, collected before COVID-19 vaccination. The gene calls are TRBV7-2 and TRBJ2-1; 8 bases map to TRBD2. CDR3 sequence: CASSLASGYNEQFF. In DNA form, the CDR3 reads TGTGCCAGCAGCTTGGCTAGCGGGTACAATGAGCAGTTCTTC.